These 10 T cell receptor beta chains originate from one sample sequenced in a study of blood T cell repertoires in COVID-19. Profiling relied on immunoSEQ multiplex PCR, and the TCRdb table lists in-frame clones only, not all of them. The table has about 420,000 clones, about 87% seen once. The sample comprised peripheral blood. All receptors come from a man aged 18-30 years with COVID-19, enrolled during active disease.

The chain couples TRBV2 to TRBJ2-5, with a tentative D call TRBD2 (6 bases). There are 23 residues in the CDR3. The germline V and J ends were trimmed by 0 bases and 9 bases, with 41 bases remaining between them. Germline-derived CDR1 and CDR2 are SNHLY and FYNNEI. Here the CDR3 reads CASSEALPGRGQEGKKVELAQYF. The CDR3 DNA reads TGTGCCAGCAGTGAAGCGCTTCCCGGACGGGGCCAGGAGGGCAAGAAGGTCGAGCTGGCCCAGTACTTC.

This chain joins TRBV6-5 and TRBJ2-7; a weak D match, TRBD1 (5 bases). The germline CDR1 and CDR2 sequences are MNHEY and SVGAGI. V was cut by 5 bases and J by 5 bases, with 13 bases left in between. The CDR3 totals 13 residues. The CDR3 DNA is TGTGCCAGCAGTCTTCAGGGTCCCAACGAGCAGTACTTC. Translated: CASSLQGPNEQYF.

The chain employs TRBV5-5 and TRBJ2-3, with 7 bases fitting TRBD2. The V segment lost 5 bases and the J segment 6 bases; nucleotides outside the gene matches: 12. This CDR3 has 15 residues. Germline CDR1 is SGHKS and CDR2 is YYEKEE (reference sequence). The CDR3 sequence: CASRGGTLPTDTQYF. CDR3 sequence (DNA): TGTGCCAGCAGGGGGGGGACTCTCCCTACGGATACGCAGTATTTT.

The chain is built from TRBV6-6 and TRBJ2-3; 8 bases line up with TRBD2. The trim removed 5 bases at V and 0 bases at J, leaving 13 bases unmatched. This CDR3 region has 18 residues. The germline CDR1 and CDR2 sequences are MNHNY and SVGAGI (reference sequence). This CDR3 is CASSLSGSEPSSTDTQYF. The CDR3 bases are TGTGCCAGCAGTCTCAGCGGGAGTGAACCCTCTAGCACAGATACGCAGTATTTT.

The sample holds one count of this clone. J is TRBJ2-7 and V is TRBV3-1 (or the pseudogene TRBV3-2); D is perhaps TRBD2 (5 bases). Germline CDR1 reads LGHDT; CDR2 reads YNNKEL (reference sequence). There are 17 residues in the CDR3. Trimming removed 4 bases at V and 2 bases at J, with 21 bases between. For the CDR3, the DNA is TGTGCCAGCAGCCCCGGCAGTGGGAGTAGCGATCCCTACGAGCAGTACTTC. Its protein product is CASSPGSGSSDPYEQYF.

The chain combines TRBV13 with TRBJ2-4; 12 bases fit TRBD2. The CDR3 length is 17 residues. CDR1 and CDR2 from the germline V gene are PRHDT and FYEKMQ (reference sequence). The V and J ends lost 5 bases and 15 bases, in that order; junction bases with no gene match: 20. The CDR3 reads CASSQDLTSGGPNALYF. In nucleotides, the CDR3 is TGTGCCAGCAGCCAAGACCTGACTAGCGGGGGCCCTAACGCTTTGTACTTC.

Only a few counts were recorded for this clone. The chain combines TRBV11-3 with TRBJ2-5; a possible D gene is TRBD2 (6 bases). The CDR3 is 16 residues long. V shed 2 bases and J shed 5 bases, with 18 bases lying between them. CDR1 is SGHNT and CDR2 is YENEEA in the germline V gene. CDR3 nucleotides: TGTGCCAGCAGCTTATCCTTCGCGGGAACCGGGGAGACCCAGTACTTC. Translated, it gives CASSLSFAGTGETQYF.

The genes are TRBV7-9 and TRBJ2-7, with 7 positions matching TRBD1. Trimming removed 5 bases from V and 3 bases from J; junction bases left unmatched: 10. The length of the CDR3 is 15 residues. Germline assignment: CDR1 SEHNR and CDR2 FQNEAQ (reference sequence). The DNA of the CDR3 is TGTGCCAGCAGCACACTGACAGGGCCCCTCTACGAGCAGTACTTC. Translation gives CASSTLTGPLYEQYF.

V usage is TRBV27 and J usage is TRBJ2-2, with D possibly TRBD2 on 6 matching bases. Germline CDR1 and CDR2: MNHEY and SMNVEV (reference sequence). V was trimmed by 2 bases and J by 6 bases, leaving 7 bases between them. The CDR3 spans 13 residues. This CDR3 reads CASSLAGPGELFF. The CDR3, as DNA: TGTGCCAGCAGTTTAGCGGGGCCCGGGGAGCTGTTTTTT.

The rearrangement joins TRBV5-4 to TRBJ2-5; the match to TRBD1 covers 9 bases. The V gene's germline CDR1 is SGHNT and CDR2 YYREEE (reference sequence). This CDR3 comprises 15 residues. J gave up 4 bases and V 3 bases, and 7 bases lay outside the gene matches. The CDR3 is CASSSSTGGAETQYF. CDR3 bases: TGTGCCAGCAGCTCGAGCACAGGGGGCGCAGAGACCCAGTACTTC.